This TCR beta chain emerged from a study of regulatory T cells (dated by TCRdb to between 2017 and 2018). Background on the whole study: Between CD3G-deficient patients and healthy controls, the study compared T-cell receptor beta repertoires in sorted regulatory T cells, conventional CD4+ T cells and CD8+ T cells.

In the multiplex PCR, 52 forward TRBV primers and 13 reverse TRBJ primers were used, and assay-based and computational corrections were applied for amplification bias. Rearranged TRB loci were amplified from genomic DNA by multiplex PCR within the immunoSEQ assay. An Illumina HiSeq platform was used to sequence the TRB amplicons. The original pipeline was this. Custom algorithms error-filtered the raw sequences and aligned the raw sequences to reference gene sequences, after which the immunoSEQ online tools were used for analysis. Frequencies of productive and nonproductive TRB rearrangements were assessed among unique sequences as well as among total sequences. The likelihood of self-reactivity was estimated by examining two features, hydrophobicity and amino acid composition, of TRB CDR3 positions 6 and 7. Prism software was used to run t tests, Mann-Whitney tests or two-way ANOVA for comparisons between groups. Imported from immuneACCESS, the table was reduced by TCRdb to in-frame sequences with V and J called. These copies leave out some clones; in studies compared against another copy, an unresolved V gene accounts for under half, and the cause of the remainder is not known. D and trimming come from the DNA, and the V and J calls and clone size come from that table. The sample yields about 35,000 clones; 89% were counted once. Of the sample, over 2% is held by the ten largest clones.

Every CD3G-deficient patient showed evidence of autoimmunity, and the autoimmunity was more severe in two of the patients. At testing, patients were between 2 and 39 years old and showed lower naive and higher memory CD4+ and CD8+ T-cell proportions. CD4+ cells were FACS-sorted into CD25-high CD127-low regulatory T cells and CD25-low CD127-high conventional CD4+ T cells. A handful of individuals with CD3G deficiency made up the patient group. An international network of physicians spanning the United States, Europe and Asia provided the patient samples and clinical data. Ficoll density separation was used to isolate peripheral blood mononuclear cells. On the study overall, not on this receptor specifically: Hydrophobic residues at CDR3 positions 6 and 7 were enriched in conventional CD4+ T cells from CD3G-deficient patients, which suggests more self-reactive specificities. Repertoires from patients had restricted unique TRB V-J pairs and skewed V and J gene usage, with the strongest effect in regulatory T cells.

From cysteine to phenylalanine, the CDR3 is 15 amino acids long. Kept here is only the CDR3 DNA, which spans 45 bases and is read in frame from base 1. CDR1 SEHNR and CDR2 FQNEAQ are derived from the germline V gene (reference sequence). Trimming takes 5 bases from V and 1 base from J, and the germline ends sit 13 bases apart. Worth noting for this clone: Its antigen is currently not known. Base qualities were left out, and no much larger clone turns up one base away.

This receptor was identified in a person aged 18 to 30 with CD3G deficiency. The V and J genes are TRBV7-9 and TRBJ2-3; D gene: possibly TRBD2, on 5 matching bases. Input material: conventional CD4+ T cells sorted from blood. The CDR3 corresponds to CASSPPGSGTDTQYF. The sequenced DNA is TGTGCCAGCAGCCCTCCAGGTAGCGGCACAGATACGCAGTATTTT.